This is a list of T cell receptor beta chains from one sample in a study of PD-L1 blockade in urothelial cancer. Produced via immunoSEQ multiplex PCR; TCRdb's table is partial and in-frame only. Here the sample spans about 45,000 clones, approximately 89% being singletons. The sample consisted of PBMCs, taken around atezolizumab (anti-PD-L1) treatment. These receptors were taken from a man at least 80 years old with urothelial cancer. Each CDR3 is given without its conserved first and last residue. D genes are given only for firm matches.

j_call: TRBJ1-1
d_call: NA
v_call: TRBV9
cdr3_aa: ASSPIGDMSFEAF

j_call: TRBJ1-1
d_call: TRBD1
v_call: TRBV5-1
cdr3_aa: ASSVEGQGPTEAF

j_call: TRBJ2-3
d_call: NA
v_call: TRBV7-2
cdr3_aa: ASSSSGGYTDTQY

j_call: TRBJ2-2
d_call: NA
v_call: TRBV6-5
cdr3_aa: ASTQGLMNTGELF

j_call: TRBJ1-1
d_call: NA
v_call: TRBV19
cdr3_aa: ASSMDRTGEAF

j_call: TRBJ2-1
d_call: TRBD1
v_call: TRBV27
cdr3_aa: ASSLDRGSYNEQF

j_call: TRBJ2-7
d_call: TRBD1
v_call: TRBV2
cdr3_aa: ASDRDRGSYEQY

j_call: TRBJ2-5
d_call: TRBD2
v_call: TRBV5-4
cdr3_aa: ASSQGLAGETQY

j_call: TRBJ2-3
d_call: TRBD2
v_call: TRBV5-6
cdr3_aa: ASSLESETGGDTDTQY

j_call: TRBJ2-1
d_call: TRBD2
v_call: TRBV18
cdr3_aa: ASSPEGTSGRNEQF

j_call: TRBJ2-5
d_call: NA
v_call: TRBV7-2
cdr3_aa: ASSLGFAEGVETQY

j_call: TRBJ2-2
d_call: TRBD1
v_call: TRBV5-4
cdr3_aa: ASSLGQGHTGELF

j_call: TRBJ2-7
d_call: NA
v_call: TRBV5-1
cdr3_aa: ASSLERTAKYEQY

j_call: TRBJ2-7
d_call: NA
v_call: TRBV11-2
cdr3_aa: ASSSIWRGSYEQY

j_call: TRBJ2-1
d_call: NA
v_call: TRBV7-2
cdr3_aa: ASSPYTGNEQF